The rows below give T cell receptor beta chains drawn from one sample of a study of beta chain features in type 1 diabetes. The table came from immunoSEQ multiplex PCR; TCRdb's copy has only in-frame clones and leaves some out. Of fewer than 500,000 clones listed, approximately 14% were seen once; the top ten hold 0.03% to 0.04%. Sequencing was carried out using naive CD4+ T cells from blood. The receptors originated from a man aged 30 to 45 in good health. The CDR3 runs from the conserved cysteine through the conserved F or W. The D gene is left open where the match is weak. The listing skips clone size in some rows; elsewhere it reads once, few, many or a size class.

J	size	D	V	DNA	CDR3
TRBJ1-2	-	-	TRBV30	TGTGCCTGGAGTGTACGATACCCACCTCACTATGGCTACACCTTC	CAWSVRYPPHYGYTF
TRBJ2-5	-	-	TRBV11-2	TGTGCCAGCAGCTTATTGCCAGGGATGTTAGAGACCCAGTACTTC	CASSLLPGMLETQYF
TRBJ2-7	few	-	TRBV14	TGTGCCAGCAGCCAAGGGCCCGGGACAAGCTACGAGCAGTACTTC	CASSQGPGTSYEQYF
TRBJ1-1	few	-	TRBV9	TGTGCCAGCAGCGTAACAGCGACGAACACTGAAGCTTTCTTT	CASSVTATNTEAFF
TRBJ1-6	-	-	TRBV18	TGTGCCAGCTCACCATTGGGGGACTATAATTCACCCCTCCACTTT	CASSPLGDYNSPLHF
TRBJ1-6	-	-	TRBV2	TGTGCCAGCAGTGAAGGTTCACCCCTCCACTTT	CASSEGSPLHF
TRBJ2-2	few	TRBD2	TRBV5-1	TGCGCCAGCAGCTCCAGACGGGGGGTTAGGAACACCGGGGAGCTGTTTTTT	CASSSRRGVRNTGELFF
TRBJ1-2	-	-	TRBV7-2	TGTGCCAGCAGCCCGCAGTCGGTAGCTAACTATGGCTACACCTTC	CASSPQSVANYGYTF
TRBJ1-1	few	TRBD1	TRBV14	TGTGCCAGCAGCCAAACAACCGGGAGGGACAGCACTGAAGCTTTCTTT	CASSQTTGRDSTEAFF
TRBJ2-5	few	-	TRBV5-6	TGTGCCAGCAGCTTGGTAGGGGCCGAGACCCAGTACTTC	CASSLVGAETQYF
TRBJ1-5	-	-	TRBV30	TGTGCCTGGAGTGTAGTGGGGGGGAATCAGCCCCAGCATTTT	CAWSVVGGNQPQHF
TRBJ2-3	few	-	TRBV13	TGTGCCAGCAGCTTCTTTTCCTCGGGCACAGATACGCAGTATTTT	CASSFFSSGTDTQYF
TRBJ2-5	-	-	TRBV6-5	TGTGCCAGCAGTCGGGCCGCAGCCAACCAAGAGACCCAGTACTTC	CASSRAAANQETQYF
TRBJ2-1	-	TRBD2	TRBV14	TGTGCCAGCAGCTCATGGGGGGGCAATGAGCAGTTCTTC	CASSSWGGNEQFF